This TCR beta chain appears in the sequencing data of a study of blood T cells in healthy people across ages. This clonotype was seen more than once but under ten times. The authors extracted at least 6 micrograms of total RNA per sample. Combining a sample-barcoded 5' primer with a J-beta primer mix, a second PCR ran for roughly 6 to 12 cycles. TCRdb reprocessed the 5' RACE reads via MiXCR and lists one record per CDR3 protein. This sample has 900,000 to 950,000 distinct CDR3 sequences, with approximately 32% found just once. The CDR3 length is 14 residues. Germline CDR1 and CDR2: SGDLS and YYNGEE. V was clipped by 2 bases and J by 5 bases, with 13 bases between them. The same data also contributed to another study, on T cells of mothers and their children. That paper notes: Both sample barcodes and 2-4 random nucleotides came from the M1S primer of the second PCR. Every mother supplied over 8 million TCR beta CDR3 reads and every child 2.5 million to 3.5 million. Related and unrelated pairs show similar shaping of TCR recombination output by thymic selection.

The gene calls are TRBV9 and TRBJ2-5; D is possibly TRBD1 (6 bases). The source is a woman aged 40 to 49 in good health. Sequencing used blood. The CDR3 is CASSVSTGSETQYF. The CDR3 nucleotides read TGTGCCAGCAGCGTTAGTACAGGGAGCGAGACCCAGTACTTC. Variable domain in full (rest from reference TRBV9 and TRBJ2-5): DSGVTQTPKHLITATGQRVTLRCSPRSGDLSVYWYQQSLDQGLQFLIQYYNGEERAKGNILERFSAQQFPDLHSELNLSSLELGDSALYFCASSVSTGSETQYFGPGTRLLVL.